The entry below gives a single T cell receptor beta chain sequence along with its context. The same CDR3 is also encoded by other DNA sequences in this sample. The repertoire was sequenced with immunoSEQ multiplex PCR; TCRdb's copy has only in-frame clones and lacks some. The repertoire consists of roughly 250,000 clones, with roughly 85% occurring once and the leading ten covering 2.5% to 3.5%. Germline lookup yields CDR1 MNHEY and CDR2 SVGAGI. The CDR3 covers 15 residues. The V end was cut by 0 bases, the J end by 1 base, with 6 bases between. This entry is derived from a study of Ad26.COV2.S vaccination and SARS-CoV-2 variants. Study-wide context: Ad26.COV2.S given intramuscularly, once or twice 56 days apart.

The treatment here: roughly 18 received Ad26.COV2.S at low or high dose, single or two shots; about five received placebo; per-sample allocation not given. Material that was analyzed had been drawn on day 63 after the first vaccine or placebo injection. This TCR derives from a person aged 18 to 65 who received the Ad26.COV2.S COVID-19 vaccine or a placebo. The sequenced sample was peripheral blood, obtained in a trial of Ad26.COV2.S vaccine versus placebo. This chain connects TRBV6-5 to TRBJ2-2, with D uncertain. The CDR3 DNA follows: TGTGCCAGCAGTTACTCGCCAGGGAACACCGGGGAGCTGTTTTTT. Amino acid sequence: CASSYSPGNTGELFF.